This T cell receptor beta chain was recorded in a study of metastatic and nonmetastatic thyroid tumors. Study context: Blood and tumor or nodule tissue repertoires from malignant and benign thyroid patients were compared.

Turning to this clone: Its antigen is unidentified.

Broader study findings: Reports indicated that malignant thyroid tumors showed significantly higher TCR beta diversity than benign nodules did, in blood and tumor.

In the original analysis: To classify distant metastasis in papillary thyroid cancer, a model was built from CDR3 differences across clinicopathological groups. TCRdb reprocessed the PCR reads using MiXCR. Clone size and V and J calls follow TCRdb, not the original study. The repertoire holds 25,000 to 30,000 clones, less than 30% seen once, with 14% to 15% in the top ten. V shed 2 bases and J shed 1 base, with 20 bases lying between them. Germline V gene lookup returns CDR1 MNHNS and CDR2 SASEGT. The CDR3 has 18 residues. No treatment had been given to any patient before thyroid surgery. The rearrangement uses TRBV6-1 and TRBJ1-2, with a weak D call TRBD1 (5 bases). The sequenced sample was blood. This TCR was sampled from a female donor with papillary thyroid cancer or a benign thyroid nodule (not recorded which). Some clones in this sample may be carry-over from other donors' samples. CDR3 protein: CASSERAVGGGLNYGYTF. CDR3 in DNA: TGTGCCAGCAGTGAAAGGGCCGTTGGGGGAGGGCTTAACTATGGCTACACCTTC.